The source of this TCR beta chain is a study of PD-L1 blockade in urothelial cancer. V lost 5 bases and J lost 5, with 15 bases in between. Germline V CDR1 and CDR2: SGHTA, FQGTGA. This CDR3 region has 15 residues. Noted time point: pretreatment peripheral blood. TCRdb's table, derived via immunoSEQ multiplex PCR, lists solely in-frame clones and lacks some. The sample holds 130,000 or so clones, about four fifths seen once. This chain uses TRBV7-3 with TRBJ2-2; possibly TRBD2 for D (5 bases). The receptor was isolated from a man aged 50 to 59 with urothelial cancer. The material was PBMCs, obtained around atezolizumab (anti-PD-L1) treatment. This CDR3 is CASSPQRAETGELFF. In nucleotides, the CDR3 is TGTGCCAGCAGCCCCCAGAGGGCAGAAACCGGGGAGCTGTTTTTT.